The 32 T cell receptor beta chains reported below all come from one sample, sequenced in a study of tissue T cells after allogeneic stem cell transplantation. Using immunoSEQ multiplex PCR, the repertoire was profiled, and TCRdb retains in-frame clones only, with some absent. Of a few thousand clones in the sample, roughly 66% were seen once. Adult allogeneic hematopoietic cell transplant recipients with steroid-refractory graft-versus-host disease were prospectively enrolled for research autopsy. The sequenced sample was transverse colon tissue, obtained at autopsy. The receptors derive from a male patient aged 60 or older with steroid-refractory graft-versus-host disease after an allogeneic stem cell transplant. The T cells may partly be graft donor cells.

With regard to this clone: It may be a read error: a sequence one base away is much more abundant. This chain joins TRBV7-2 and TRBJ1-6, with D perhaps matching TRBD1 (5 bases). The CDR3 loop spans 16 amino acids. V lost 1 base and J lost 9, with 16 bases in between. The germline gives CDR1 SGHTA, CDR2 FQGNSA. CDR3 residues: CASSLGGRGLGSPLHF. The CDR3 region has the DNA TGTGCCAGCAGCTTAGGGGGCCGGGGACTGGGTTCACCCCTCCACTTT.

This clone rates as large. The V gene is TRBV6-2 or TRBV6-3, the J gene TRBJ2-5; unclear D gene. Germline CDR1 MNHEY, CDR2 SVGEGT. Trimming shortened V by 2 bases and J by 0 bases, and 4 bases separated the two germline ends. The CDR3 loop spans 13 amino acids. The CDR3 region has the DNA TGTGCCAGCAGTTACCAGTACCAAGAGACCCAGTACTTC. Residues: CASSYQYQETQYF.

The rearrangement joins TRBV7-9 to TRBJ1-5, with no clear D. The V gene lost 3 bases and the J gene lost 6 bases, with 6 bases spanning the gap. The CDR3 has 12 residues. Germline CDR1 is SEHNR and CDR2 is FQNEAQ (reference sequence). This chain's CDR3 is CASSLGTQPQHF. The CDR3 nucleotides read TGTGCCAGCAGCTTGGGAACTCAGCCCCAGCATTTT.

This clone is large in the sample. J is TRBJ2-1 and V is TRBV15; tentatively, D is TRBD1 (5 bases). Trimming took 0 bases from V and 8 from J, leaving 11 bases between them. Per germline, CDR1 LNHNV and CDR2 YYDKDF (reference sequence). The CDR3 consists of 14 residues. CDR3 bases: TGTGCCACCAGCAGAGATAGGGGTTTCGATGAGCAGTTCTTC. Translation gives CATSRDRGFDEQFF.

The chain links TRBV7-2 to TRBJ1-2; the D is unclear. The V gene lost 2 bases and the J gene lost 8 bases, with 12 bases spanning the gap. Germline V CDR1 and CDR2: SGHTA, FQGNSA. The CDR3 totals 13 residues. The CDR3 protein is CASSLNTARGYTF. CDR3 DNA sequence: TGTGCCAGCAGCTTAAATACAGCGAGGGGCTACACCTTC.

This clone was found once. The gene calls are TRBV5-5 and TRBJ2-2; D gene ambiguous. The V end lost 4 bases, the J end lost 6 bases, and 16 bases lay between the germline ends. The CDR3 totals 15 residues. Germline values: CDR1 SGHKS, CDR2 YYEKEE (reference sequence). The DNA for the CDR3 is TGTGCCAGCAGCCCGCAACATCGGCTGGCCGGGGAGCTGTTTTTT. It is translated as CASSPQHRLAGELFF.

The rearrangement joins TRBV6-5 to TRBJ2-1, with D perhaps TRBD2 (6 bases). The germline V and J ends were trimmed by 2 bases and 6 bases, with 17 bases remaining between them. CDR3 length equals 16 residues. CDR1 is MNHEY and CDR2 is SVGAGI in the germline V gene. The CDR3 DNA reads as TGTGCCAGCAGTTACCTCCCCGGGACTCGGCCCAATGAGCAGTTCTTC. Its translation: CASSYLPGTRPNEQFF.

The chain employs TRBV7-6 and TRBJ1-1; 7 bases align to TRBD1. The CDR3 is 17 residues long. V was clipped by 5 bases and J by 1 base; unmatched bases: 13. CDR1 is SGHVS, CDR2 FNYEAQ, per germline. The CDR3 bases are TGTGCCAGCAGCCCTACTTGGGGACAGACTGCGAACACTGAAGCTTTCTTT. Its translation: CASSPTWGQTANTEAFF.

This clone appeared once. V is TRBV5-4 and J is TRBJ1-4; the match to TRBD1 covers 10 bases. The V gene end was trimmed by 4 bases and the J gene end by 8 bases; junction bases not matched to a gene: 8. Germline V gives CDR1 SGHNT, CDR2 YYREEE (reference sequence). The CDR3 totals 15 residues. The CDR3 sequence is CASSPTGTGVEKLFF. In nucleotides, the CDR3 is TGTGCCAGCAGCCCCACCGGGACAGGGGTGGAAAAACTGTTTTTT.

The gene calls are TRBV5-1 and TRBJ1-5; tentatively, D is TRBD1 (6 bases). This CDR3 comprises 14 residues. Germline values: CDR1 SGHRS, CDR2 YFSETQ. V lost 4 bases, J lost 9 bases, and 17 bases lay in between. DNA of the CDR3: TGCGCCAGCAGCCTAGGGGGGGGGTTTTCGCCCCAGCATTTT. Its translation: CASSLGGGFSPQHF.

By share of the sample, this clone is large. Other DNA sequences within the sample encode an identical CDR3. This chain uses TRBV5-6 with TRBJ2-5; 8 bases fit TRBD2. Losses at the gene ends were 0 bases for V and 4 bases for J; bases not matched to a gene: 5. The CDR3 is 15 residues long. Per germline, CDR1 SGHDT and CDR2 YYEEEE. DNA of the CDR3: TGTGCCAGCAGCTTGGTGGCCGGGGGGGGAGAGACCCAGTACTTC. The encoded protein is CASSLVAGGGETQYF.

CDR3 protein: CASSPNSGVSTEAFF. In DNA form, the CDR3 reads TGTGCCAGCAGCCCAAACAGTGGGGTTTCCACTGAAGCTTTCTTT. J is TRBJ1-1 and V is TRBV11-1; D not resolved. Germline V gene lookup returns CDR1 SGHAT and CDR2 FQDESV (reference sequence). Trimming pared 5 bases from V and 4 bases from J, leaving 17 bases between. The CDR3 totals 15 residues.

This clone has more than one count but fewer than ten. The CDR3 DNA is TGTGCCAGCAGCTTTGGAGCGAACACTGAAGCTTTCTTT. Amino acids: CASSFGANTEAFF. The chain carries TRBV11-2 and TRBJ1-1; D unclear. V was clipped by 3 bases and J by 1 base, with 6 bases between them. This CDR3 region has 13 residues. Germline loops: CDR1 SGHAT, CDR2 FQNNGV.

The rearrangement links TRBV19 to TRBJ2-3; D is perhaps TRBD1 or TRBD2 (6 bases each). The germline CDR1 and CDR2 sequences are LNHDA and SQIVND (reference sequence). With 7 bases removed from V and 4 bases from J, the gap between germline ends came to 18 bases. This CDR3 contains 15 residues. CDR3 protein: CASKPLGGRSDTQYF. The CDR3 region has the DNA TGTGCCAGTAAACCCCTAGGGGGGCGGTCAGATACGCAGTATTTT.

This clone showed up just a few times. The chain recombines TRBV5-4 with TRBJ1-2; the D is unclear. The CDR3 runs to 13 residues. V lost 3 bases to trimming and J lost 0 bases, with 6 bases between them. Per germline, CDR1 SGHNT and CDR2 YYREEE (reference sequence). CDR3 amino acids: CASSSQANYGYTF. CDR3 nucleotide sequence: TGTGCCAGCAGCTCACAAGCTAACTATGGCTACACCTTC.

This chain links TRBV3-1 (or the pseudogene TRBV3-2) with TRBJ1-2, with D possibly TRBD1 on 5 matching bases. The CDR3 is 17 residues long. Trimming took 2 bases from V and 4 from J, leaving 20 bases between them. CDR1 is LGHDT, CDR2 YNNKEL, per germline (reference sequence). CDR3 protein: CASSQTAGGSSIYGYTF. CDR3 DNA sequence: TGTGCCAGCAGCCAAACAGCCGGGGGTTCCTCCATCTATGGCTACACCTTC.

In this sample, this clone turned up a few times. This chain connects TRBV15 to TRBJ1-2, with D possibly matching TRBD1 (6 bases). The CDR3 length is 12 residues. Trimming pared 5 bases from V and 4 bases from J, leaving 8 bases between. Germline values: CDR1 LNHNV, CDR2 YYDKDF (reference sequence). DNA for the CDR3: TGTGCCACCAGCCAGGACAGCTATGGCTACACCTTC. Translated, it gives CATSQDSYGYTF.

V gene TRBV10-3 combines with J gene TRBJ2-5; D is ambiguous. The germline V and J ends were trimmed by 0 bases and 1 base, with 9 bases remaining between them. Per the germline V gene, CDR1 is ENHRY and CDR2 is SYGVKD. The CDR3 contains 15 residues. The CDR3 loop is CAISESRSVQETQYF. CDR3 nucleotide sequence: TGTGCCATCAGTGAGTCGAGGAGCGTCCAAGAGACCCAGTACTTC.

This clone was observed a few times. The V call is TRBV5-6, the J call TRBJ1-5; a possible D gene is TRBD1 (5 bases). V lost 6 bases and J lost 9, with 19 bases in between. CDR3 length: 14 residues. Germline lookup yields CDR1 SGHDT and CDR2 YYEEEE. As DNA, the CDR3 is TGTGCCAGCAAGTTGGGGGGAGGGTTTGGGCCCCAGCATTTT. The encoded protein is CASKLGGGFGPQHF.

The chain couples TRBV6-5 to TRBJ2-5; TRBD1 matches 7 bases. The length of the CDR3 is 15 residues. The V segment lost 7 bases and the J segment 4 bases; nucleotides outside the gene matches: 12. Germline V gives CDR1 MNHEY, CDR2 SVGAGI. The CDR3 DNA reads as TGTGCCAGCACCCAAACGTGGGCAGGGGGAGAGACCCAGTACTTC. It is translated as CASTQTWAGGETQYF.

The chain joins TRBV2 to TRBJ2-5; D not certain. The germline CDR1 and CDR2 sequences are SNHLY and FYNNEI. The V end was cut by 6 bases, the J end by 4 bases, with 12 bases between. The CDR3 contains 13 residues. In nucleotides, the CDR3 is TGTGCCAGCAGCGGATATCAACTAGAGACCCAGTACTTC. It specifies CASSGYQLETQYF.

This clone was seen a few times. This rearrangement joins TRBV9 to TRBJ1-5; D is unresolved. Germline loops: CDR1 SGDLS, CDR2 YYNGEE. V shed 0 bases and J shed 8 bases, with 21 bases lying between them. The CDR3 length is 17 residues. The CDR3 DNA sequence: TGTGCCAGCAGCGTAGGAACAGCGCCGGACGCCATGGAGCCCCAGCATTTT. This codes for CASSVGTAPDAMEPQHF.

The chain recombines TRBV25-1 with TRBJ2-5, with TRBD1 identical over 11 bases. V trimming: 6 bases; J trimming: 4 bases; junction bases outside the gene matches: 7. This CDR3 is 15 amino acids long. In germline, CDR1 is MGHDK, CDR2 SYGVNS. CDR3 in DNA: TGTGCCAGCAGGCGGGACAGGGGGGTTGGAGAGACCCAGTACTTC. Translating gives CASRRDRGVGETQYF. The whole variable domain, remainder taken from reference TRBV25-1 and TRBJ2-5, is EADIYQTPRYLVIGTGKKITLECSQTMGHDKMYWYQQDPGMELHLIHYSYGVNSTEKGDLSSESTVSRIRTEHFPLTLESARPSHTSQYLCASRRDRGVGETQYFGPGTRLLVL.

This clone came up a few times. The J gene is TRBJ2-2, the V gene TRBV6-2 or TRBV6-3, with D possibly called TRBD1 or TRBD2 (5 bases each). The germline CDR1 and CDR2 sequences are MNHEY and SVGEGT. This CDR3 has 16 residues. Trimming cost V 0 bases and J 2 bases, with 10 bases left between them. This CDR3 reads CASSYSGRANTGELFF. DNA of the CDR3: TGTGCCAGCAGTTACTCGGGGCGGGCCAACACCGGGGAGCTGTTTTTT.

The chain uses TRBV4-2 and TRBJ2-1; D possibly corresponds to TRBD1 (5 bases). The germline V and J ends were trimmed by 3 bases and 5 bases, with 5 bases remaining between them. Per germline, CDR1 LGHNA and CDR2 YNFKEQ. This CDR3 has 12 residues. CDR3 sequence (DNA): TGTGCCAGCAGCCACAGGGACAATGAGCAGTTCTTC. It is translated as CASSHRDNEQFF.

V is TRBV15 and J is TRBJ2-5; no firm D call. The CDR3 contains 13 residues. Trimming shortened V by 2 bases and J by 4 bases, and 8 bases separated the two germline ends. Germline V CDR1 and CDR2: LNHNV, YYDKDF (reference sequence). The CDR3 region has the DNA TGTGCCACCAGCAGATCCGCCCTAGAGACCCAGTACTTC. Protein sequence: CATSRSALETQYF.

The chain joins TRBV7-9 to TRBJ2-7; 8 bases fit TRBD1. This CDR3 comprises 16 residues. J lost 0 bases, V lost 8 bases, and 12 bases had no gene match. Germline-derived CDR1 and CDR2 are SEHNR and FQNEAQ (reference sequence). The CDR3 nucleotides are TGTGCCAGCGACGAATTCCGGACAGGGACCTCCTACGAGCAGTACTTC. It specifies CASDEFRTGTSYEQYF.

This clone was counted only a few times. The V gene is TRBV2, the J gene TRBJ2-4, with 9 bases aligning to TRBD1. V shed 4 bases and J 6 bases; nucleotides not matched to a gene: 4. CDR1 is SNHLY, CDR2 FYNNEI, per germline. This CDR3 comprises 14 residues. The CDR3 coding sequence is TGTGCCAGCAGTGGGGACAGGGTGAGAAACATTCAGTACTTC. It yields the protein CASSGDRVRNIQYF.

V usage is TRBV7-8 and J usage is TRBJ1-6; perhaps TRBD1 as D (5 bases). Germline V gives CDR1 SGHVS, CDR2 FQNEAQ. The V and J ends lost 4 bases and 9 bases respectively, with 10 bases between them. This CDR3 has 13 amino acids. In DNA form, the CDR3 reads TGTGCCAGCAGCTCTCGACAGATTTCACCCCTCCACTTT. Residues: CASSSRQISPLHF.

The chain uses TRBV11-2 and TRBJ1-4, with 7 bases lining up with TRBD1. The J segment lost 10 bases and the V segment lost 5 bases, leaving 13 bases of the junction unmatched. Germline-derived CDR1 and CDR2 are SGHAT and FQNNGV. There are 15 residues in the CDR3. CDR3 in amino acids: CASSPQLTGYGKLFF. The CDR3 region has the DNA TGTGCCAGCAGCCCGCAGTTGACAGGGTACGGAAAACTGTTTTTT. Using reference TRBV11-2 and TRBJ1-4 for the parts outside the CDR3, the full variable domain is EAGVAQSPRYKIIEKRQSVAFWCNPISGHATLYWYQQILGQGPKLLIQFQNNGVVDDSQLPKDRFSAERLKGVDSTLKIQPAKLEDSAVYLCASSPQLTGYGKLFFGSGTQLSVL.

The rearrangement joins TRBV27 to TRBJ1-5; weak D call: TRBD1 (6 bases). CDR1 and CDR2 (germline): MNHEY, SMNVEV (reference sequence). V dropped 4 bases and J dropped 5 bases, with 9 bases sitting between them. This CDR3 spans 13 amino acids. This CDR3 is CASSWTADQPQHF. The CDR3 DNA follows: TGTGCCAGCAGTTGGACAGCTGATCAGCCCCAGCATTTT.

Remarks on this clone: Other DNA variants within this sample encode the same CDR3. The chain couples TRBV5-1 to TRBJ2-2; D is possibly TRBD1 (6 bases). CDR1 is SGHRS and CDR2 is YFSETQ in the germline V gene. The CDR3 has 13 residues. V lost 2 bases and J 8 bases, leaving 10 bases between the germline ends. For the CDR3, the DNA is TGCGCCAGCAGCTTCGGACAGCCGGGGGAGCTGTTTTTT. Protein: CASSFGQPGELFF.